The clone carrying this T cell receptor (beta chain) was detected a few times. The source of the sample is a study of blood T cell repertoires in COVID-19. Background on the study: Donors in the United States, Italy and Spain gave samples during acute or convalescent COVID-19. PBMCs, B-cell-depleted T cells, or T cells were the source of the cDNA or gDNA that made up the material.

The V gene's germline CDR1 is MDHEN and CDR2 SYDVKM. CDR3 length: 14 residues. The junction had 11 bases not matched to a gene; V was cut back by 8 bases and J by 6 bases. The authors' processing: The authors estimated nucleated cell counts from reference gene primer amplification. Sequencing was performed with immunoSEQ multiplex PCR; in TCRdb, only in-frame clones are kept and a portion is missing. V, J and clone size are taken as reported in that table, and D and trimming were inferred from the DNA itself. The table has some 73,000 clones, 70% to 85% seen once. The sample comprised peripheral blood. The sequence was obtained from a woman aged 55-75 years with acute or convalescent COVID-19. The rearrangement links TRBV28 to TRBJ2-7, with 9 positions matching TRBD1. This CDR3 is CASPPSGQGGEQYF. For the CDR3, the DNA is TGTGCCAGCCCCCCCTCGGGACAGGGCGGCGAGCAGTACTTC.